The 15 T cell receptor beta chains in this list originate from one sample, sequenced in a study of T cells in localized non-small cell lung cancer. Repertoires were generated with immunoSEQ multiplex PCR, while TCRdb's copy carries only in-frame clones and drops some. Of almost 3,000 clones listed, about 25% are singletons. Sequenced material: lung tumor tissue, taken before any cancer treatment. These TCRs come from a male donor aged 60 or over with stage III lung adenocarcinoma.

V is TRBV5-1 and J is TRBJ2-1, with no clear D. The ends were cut back, 2 bases at V and 7 bases at J, with 16 bases in the middle. The CDR3 is 15 residues long. The germline gives CDR1 SGHRS, CDR2 YFSETQ. Here the CDR3 reads CASSLSPLVLNEQFF. The CDR3 nucleotides read TGCGCCAGCAGCTTATCTCCATTAGTTTTGAATGAGCAGTTCTTC. The full variable domain, completed using reference TRBV5-1 and TRBJ2-1, is KAGVTQTPRYLIKTRGQQVTLSCSPISGHRSVSWYQQTPGQGLQFLFEYFSETQRNKGNFPGRFSGRQFSNSRSEMNVSTLELGDSALYLCASSLSPLVLNEQFFGPGTRLTVL.

V gene TRBV19 combines with J gene TRBJ1-1; D perhaps matches TRBD1 (6 bases). The germline CDR1 and CDR2 sequences are LNHDA and SQIVND (reference sequence). With 5 bases removed from V and 8 bases from J, the gap between germline ends came to 18 bases. The CDR3 contains 14 residues. The CDR3 region has the DNA TGTGCCAGTAGTGCCAAACAGGGAAGAGGCGAAGCTTTCTTT. This translates into CASSAKQGRGEAFF. Supplemented by reference TRBV19 and TRBJ1-1, the full variable domain reads DGGITQSPKYLFRKEGQNVTLSCEQNLNHDAMYWYRQDPGQGLRLIYYSQIVNDFQKGDIAEGYSVSREKKESFPLTVTSAQKNPTAFYLCASSAKQGRGEAFFGQGTRLTVV.

This chain connects TRBV11-3 to TRBJ2-1; 13 bases line up with TRBD2. After removal of 4 bases from V and 9 bases from J, the junction contained 6 bases not matched to a gene. CDR1 is SGHNT, CDR2 YENEEA, per germline. The CDR3 has 15 residues. The CDR3 protein is CASSSGLAGPGEQFF. CDR3 DNA sequence: TGTGCCAGCAGCTCGGGACTAGCGGGACCGGGTGAGCAGTTCTTC.

This clone qualifies as medium-sized. V gene TRBV11-3 combines with J gene TRBJ1-3; D gene unclear. From germline, CDR1 is SGHNT and CDR2 YENEEA. The CDR3 extends over 15 amino acids. V was trimmed by 5 bases and J by 2 bases, leaving 13 bases between them. CDR3 residues: CASSGREETGNTIYF. In nucleotides, the CDR3 is TGTGCCAGCAGCGGTAGGGAGGAAACTGGAAACACCATATATTTT.

The sample holds a few counts of this clone. The rearrangement uses TRBV10-3 and TRBJ2-7; TRBD1 is a possible D gene (6 bases). CDR1 is ENHRY, CDR2 SYGVKD, per germline. The CDR3 contains 12 residues. Trimming removed 10 bases at V and 2 bases at J, with 12 bases between. CDR3 protein: CASPAGAYEQYF. The CDR3 DNA follows: TGTGCCAGTCCGGCAGGGGCCTACGAGCAGTACTTC.

The chain links TRBV19 to TRBJ2-7, with 7 bases identical to TRBD2. The germline V gene has CDR1 LNHDA and CDR2 SQIVND (reference sequence). There are 16 residues in the CDR3. V was pared by 5 bases and J by 7 bases, with 17 bases of the junction left unmatched. The CDR3 sequence is CASSPTAGSGAREQYF. The CDR3, as DNA: TGTGCCAGTAGTCCCACAGCGGGAAGTGGGGCTAGGGAGCAGTACTTC. The full variable domain, completed using reference TRBV19 and TRBJ2-7, is DGGITQSPKYLFRKEGQNVTLSCEQNLNHDAMYWYRQDPGQGLRLIYYSQIVNDFQKGDIAEGYSVSREKKESFPLTVTSAQKNPTAFYLCASSPTAGSGAREQYFGPGTRLTVT.

This clone was seen only a few times. The V call is TRBV11-3, the J call TRBJ1-2; 8 nucleotides match TRBD1. Germline lookup yields CDR1 SGHNT and CDR2 YENEEA. The CDR3 spans 14 residues. V lost 4 bases, J lost 4 bases, and 5 bases stayed unmatched. The CDR3 region is CASSSGQGGYGYTF. As DNA, the CDR3 is TGTGCCAGCAGCTCTGGACAGGGTGGCTATGGCTACACCTTC.

This clone is classed as medium-sized (0.01 to 0.1%). The V call is TRBV9, the J call TRBJ1-2, with unresolved D. The CDR3 covers 14 residues. Trimming removed 0 bases from V and 4 bases from J, with 10 bases in between. CDR1 and CDR2 from the germline V gene are SGDLS and YYNGEE. This CDR3 is CASSVAGGGYGYTF. In nucleotides, the CDR3 is TGTGCCAGCAGCGTAGCTGGCGGTGGCTATGGCTACACCTTC.

The chain couples TRBV29-1 to TRBJ2-1; 9 bases line up with TRBD2. V was pared by 1 base and J by 9 bases, with 7 bases of the junction left unmatched. Germline V gene data show CDR1 as SQVTM and CDR2 as ANQGSEA. This CDR3 has 14 residues. CDR3 nucleotide sequence: TGCAGCGTTGAAGTTGTGCGGGGGGGAACTGAGCAGTTCTTC. Its protein product is CSVEVVRGGTEQFF.

This clone is judged medium-sized. The chain joins TRBV6-8 to TRBJ2-1; the match to TRBD2 covers 13 bases. This CDR3 spans 15 amino acids. The germline V gene encodes CDR1 MNHGY and CDR2 SAAAGT. Trimming cost V 6 bases and J 10 bases; bases outside gene matches: 9. The chain's CDR3 is CASSPGLAGRREQFF. The CDR3, as DNA: TGTGCCAGCAGCCCGGGACTAGCGGGGAGAAGGGAGCAGTTCTTC.

This clone was found a few times. The chain is built from TRBV19 and TRBJ1-5, with TRBD1 identical over 7 bases. The CDR3 is 15 amino acids. The germline V gene has CDR1 LNHDA and CDR2 SQIVND (reference sequence). Trimming cost V 6 bases and J 5 bases; bases outside gene matches: 10. The CDR3 DNA reads as TGTGCCAGTAGCCTCGACAGGGTGAGGGATCAGCCCCAGCATTTT. Translation: CASSLDRVRDQPQHF. Full variable domain (outside the CDR3, taken from reference TRBV19 and TRBJ1-5): DGGITQSPKYLFRKEGQNVTLSCEQNLNHDAMYWYRQDPGQGLRLIYYSQIVNDFQKGDIAEGYSVSREKKESFPLTVTSAQKNPTAFYLCASSLDRVRDQPQHFGDGTRLSIL.

This clone has only a few counts. This chain links TRBV9 with TRBJ2-3; D may be TRBD1 (6 bases). Trimming took 3 bases from V and 3 from J, leaving 11 bases between them. The CDR3 loop spans 14 amino acids. CDR1 is SGDLS, CDR2 YYNGEE, per germline. This CDR3 is CASSARGTTDTQYF. CDR3 coding DNA: TGTGCCAGCAGCGCGAGGGGGACAACAGATACGCAGTATTTT.

The chain combines TRBV15 with TRBJ1-1; tentative D call: TRBD1 (5 bases). Between the trimmed V and J ends, which lost 2 bases and 8 bases, there was a span of 15 bases. Germline lookup yields CDR1 LNHNV and CDR2 YYDKDF (reference sequence). The CDR3 runs 14 residues. The CDR3 DNA is TGTGCCACCAGCAGACCACAGGTGCGGCGGGAAGCTTTCTTT. It codes for CATSRPQVRREAFF.

This clone was detected a few times. V is TRBV6-8 and J is TRBJ1-1; D is possibly TRBD1 (5 bases). CDR1 MNHGY and CDR2 SAAAGT come from the germline V gene. The V gene lost 5 bases and the J gene lost 6 bases, with 19 bases spanning the gap. The CDR3 extends over 15 amino acids. In nucleotides, the CDR3 is TGTGCCAGCAGTGCCAACTCGGGACTCAGGGCTGAAGCTTTCTTT. Encoded protein: CASSANSGLRAEAFF.

The chain is built from TRBV19 and TRBJ2-7, with 10 nucleotides matching TRBD1. The germline V gene encodes CDR1 LNHDA and CDR2 SQIVND (reference sequence). The CDR3 contains 15 residues. With 3 bases clipped from V and 2 bases from J, the junction kept 4 bases outside the gene matches. The DNA for the CDR3 is TGTGCCAGTAGTATCCCGGGACAGGGGACCTACGAGCAGTACTTC. This gives the protein CASSIPGQGTYEQYF.